Below, one T cell receptor beta chain is given with its context. Its antigen is unidentified. Heparinised blood was drawn once per donor, averaging about 116 mL. CD4+ naive, central memory, regulatory and stem cell-like memory cells were sorted via CD45RO/CCR7/CD25/CD127/CD95/CD27. The study reverse transcribed the entire isolated RNA, so it sequenced expressed TCRB transcripts. The table came from immunoSEQ multiplex PCR; TCRdb's copy has only in-frame clones and leaves some out. This sample has hundreds of thousands of clones, with 13% found just once. This sample was taken from a study of beta chain features in type 1 diabetes. Study-wide results and caveats: In comparison with healthy donors, patients had naive, central memory and Treg TCRB repertoires that appeared more similar. Moderate yet significant TCRB CDR3 shortening was seen in Type 1 diabetes patients in all four CD4+ subsets.

Trimming stripped 2 bases from V and 0 bases from J, with 8 bases between. Germline CDR1 reads GTSNPN; CDR2 reads SVGIG (reference sequence). The CDR3 has 14 amino acids. The V call is TRBV30, the J call TRBJ1-3, with unresolved D. The sample was naive CD4+ T cells from blood. The TCR was taken from a man aged 18 to 35 with type 1 diabetes. The CDR3 here is CAWSSLLSGNTIYF. The CDR3 DNA is TGTGCCTGGAGTTCCCTACTCTCTGGAAACACCATATATTTT.